Below, 2 T cell receptor beta chains from the same sample are listed, as sequenced in a study of PD-1 blockade in classical Hodgkin lymphoma. Some clones are missing from TCRdb's copy, which holds only in-frame ones; the method was immunoSEQ multiplex PCR. The sample includes tens of thousands of clones, roughly 82% seen only once; the top ten take about a fifth. Time point given: cycle 4 day 1 (C4D1), after six to seven weeks of nivolumab. Each of the patients experienced relapse following autologous stem cell transplantation, and their brentuximab vedotin exposure differed. Sample: peripheral blood mononuclear cells (PBMCs), taken before the fourth cycle of nivolumab. These receptors originate from a human donor with classical Hodgkin lymphoma.

This sequence joins TRBV19 and TRBJ2-1; the match to TRBD1 covers 9 bases. The CDR3 is 15 amino acids. Germline V CDR1 and CDR2: LNHDA, SQIVND (reference sequence). V lost 4 bases, J lost 6 bases, and 7 bases stayed unmatched. The CDR3 DNA follows: TGTGCCAGTAGTACCGGGACAGGGACTCTCAATGAGCAGTTCTTC. Translation gives CASSTGTGTLNEQFF.

The chain carries TRBV19 and TRBJ2-7, with 10 bases that match TRBD2. After removal of 5 bases from V and 4 bases from J, the junction contained 5 bases not matched to a gene. Germline V CDR1 and CDR2: LNHDA, SQIVND (reference sequence). The CDR3 consists of 14 residues. The CDR3 region has the DNA TGTGCCAGTAGTGCTAGCGGGGGCCGGTACGAGCAGTACTTC. Translation gives CASSASGGRYEQYF.